The clone carrying this T cell receptor (beta chain) was seen just once. Antigen specificity is unknown. The data were taken from a study of cytomegalovirus exposure and HLA in healthy donors. The study's findings and limits: Most observed TCR sequences were rare, whereas some public TCRs were detected in many donors. In a later analysis, common viral pathogens appeared linked to several of the most significant clusters. Sequencing probably produced one cluster of sequence variants that were highly shared.

PCR primers comprised 60 Vbeta and 13 Jbeta primers. Repertoires were generated with immunoSEQ multiplex PCR, while TCRdb's copy carries only in-frame clones and drops some. This sample has around 96,000 clones, with 64% found just once. Trimming shortened V by 6 bases and J by 8 bases, and 10 bases separated the two germline ends. The CDR3 loop spans 12 amino acids. CDR1 is MNHNS, CDR2 SASEGT, per germline. This clonotype originated in a man in his 60s in good health and CMV-seronegative. The V and J genes are TRBV6-1 and TRBJ1-4, with D uncertain. Sequencing was carried out using PBMCs. The CDR3 bases are TGTGCCAGCAGCGCCCCGGGAGAAAAACTGTTTTTT. This sequence encodes CASSAPGEKLFF.